This note documents a single TCR beta chain sequence. These data are taken from a study of blood T cell repertoires in COVID-19. The assay was immunoSEQ multiplex PCR, and TCRdb's table has in-frame clones only and misses some. Seen here are about 24,000 clones, 86% observed once, and the top ten hold about 5.2%. The CDR3 has 14 residues. Germline values: CDR1 SGDLS, CDR2 YYNGEE. Deletions cut 0 bases from V and 1 base from J, with 8 bases between. The receptor was isolated from a man aged 50 to 59 with active COVID-19. The chain employs TRBV9 and TRBJ2-7, with D unresolved. The sequenced sample was peripheral blood. CDR3 coding DNA: TGTGCCAGCAGCGTAGCGGTAGAATCCTACGAGCAGTACTTC. It codes for CASSVAVESYEQYF.